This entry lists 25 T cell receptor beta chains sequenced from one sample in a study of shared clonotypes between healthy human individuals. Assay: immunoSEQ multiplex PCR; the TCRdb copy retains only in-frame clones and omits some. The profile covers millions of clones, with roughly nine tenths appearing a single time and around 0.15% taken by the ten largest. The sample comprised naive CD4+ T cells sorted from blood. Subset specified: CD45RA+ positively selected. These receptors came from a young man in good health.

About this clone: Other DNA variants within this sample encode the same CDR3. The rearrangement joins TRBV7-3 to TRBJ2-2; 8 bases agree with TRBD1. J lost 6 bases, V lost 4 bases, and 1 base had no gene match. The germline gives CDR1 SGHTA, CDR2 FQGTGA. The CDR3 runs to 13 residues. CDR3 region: CASSSQGAGELFF. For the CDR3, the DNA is TGTGCCAGCAGCTCACAGGGGGCCGGGGAGCTGTTTTTT.

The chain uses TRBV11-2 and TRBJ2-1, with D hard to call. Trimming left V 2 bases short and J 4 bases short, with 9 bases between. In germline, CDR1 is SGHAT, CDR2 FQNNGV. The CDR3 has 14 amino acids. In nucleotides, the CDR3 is TGTGCCAGCAGCTTATCAAGGTCGTACAATGAGCAGTTCTTC. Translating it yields CASSLSRSYNEQFF. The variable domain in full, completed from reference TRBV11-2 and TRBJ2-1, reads EAGVAQSPRYKIIEKRQSVAFWCNPISGHATLYWYQQILGQGPKLLIQFQNNGVVDDSQLPKDRFSAERLKGVDSTLKIQPAKLEDSAVYLCASSLSRSYNEQFFGPGTRLTVL.

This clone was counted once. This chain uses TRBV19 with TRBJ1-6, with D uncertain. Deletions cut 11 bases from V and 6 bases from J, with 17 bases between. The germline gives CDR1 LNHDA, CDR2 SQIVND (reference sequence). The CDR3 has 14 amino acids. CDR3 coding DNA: TGTGCCGATCGCATAAAGGCCCCTAATTCACCCCTCCACTTT. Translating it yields CADRIKAPNSPLHF.

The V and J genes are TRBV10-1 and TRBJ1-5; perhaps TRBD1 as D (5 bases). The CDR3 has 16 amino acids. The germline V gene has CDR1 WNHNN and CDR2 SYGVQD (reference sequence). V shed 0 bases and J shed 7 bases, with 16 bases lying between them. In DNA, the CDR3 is TGCGCCAGCAGTGAGTCGAGGGGCAGGGCTGGGCAGCCCCAGCATTTT. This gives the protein CASSESRGRAGQPQHF.

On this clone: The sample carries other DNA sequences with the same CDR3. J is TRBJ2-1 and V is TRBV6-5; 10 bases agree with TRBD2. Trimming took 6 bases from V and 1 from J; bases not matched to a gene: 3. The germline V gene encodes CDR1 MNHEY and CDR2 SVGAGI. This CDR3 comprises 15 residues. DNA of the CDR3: TGTGCCAGCAGAGCGGGGGGGCCTTCCTACAATGAGCAGTTCTTC. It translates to CASRAGGPSYNEQFF.

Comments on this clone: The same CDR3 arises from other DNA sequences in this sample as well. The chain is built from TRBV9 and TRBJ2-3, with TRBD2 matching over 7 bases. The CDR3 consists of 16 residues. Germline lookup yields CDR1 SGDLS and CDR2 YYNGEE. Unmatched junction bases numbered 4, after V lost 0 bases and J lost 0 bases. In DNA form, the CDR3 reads TGTGCCAGCAGCGTAGGGGGTAGCGGGAGCACAGATACGCAGTATTTT. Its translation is CASSVGGSGSTDTQYF.

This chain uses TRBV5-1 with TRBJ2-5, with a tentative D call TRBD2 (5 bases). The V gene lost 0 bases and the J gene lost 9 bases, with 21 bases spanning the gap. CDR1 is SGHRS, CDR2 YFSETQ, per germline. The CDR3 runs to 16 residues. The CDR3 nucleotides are TGCGCCAGCAGCTTGGAACCGGGGATCCCACAAGTGGCCCAGTACTTC. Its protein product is CASSLEPGIPQVAQYF.

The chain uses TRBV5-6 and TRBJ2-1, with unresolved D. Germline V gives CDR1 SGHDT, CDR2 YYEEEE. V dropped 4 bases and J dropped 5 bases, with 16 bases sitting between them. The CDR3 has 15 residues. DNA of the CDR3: TGTGCCAGCAGCCTCATGTCTCGTGCTGACAATGAGCAGTTCTTC. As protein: CASSLMSRADNEQFF. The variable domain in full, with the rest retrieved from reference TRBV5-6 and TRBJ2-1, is DAGVTQSPTHLIKTRGQQVTLRCSPKSGHDTVSWYQQALGQGPQFIFQYYEEEERQRGNFPDRFSGHQFPNYSSELNVNALLLGDSALYLCASSLMSRADNEQFFGPGTRLTVL.

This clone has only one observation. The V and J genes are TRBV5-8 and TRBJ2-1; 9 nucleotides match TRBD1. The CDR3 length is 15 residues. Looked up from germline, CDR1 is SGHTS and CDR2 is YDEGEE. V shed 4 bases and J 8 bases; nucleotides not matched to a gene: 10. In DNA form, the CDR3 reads TGTGCCAGCAGCGTCGCCGGGACAGGGATTTATGAGCAGTTCTTC. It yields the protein CASSVAGTGIYEQFF.

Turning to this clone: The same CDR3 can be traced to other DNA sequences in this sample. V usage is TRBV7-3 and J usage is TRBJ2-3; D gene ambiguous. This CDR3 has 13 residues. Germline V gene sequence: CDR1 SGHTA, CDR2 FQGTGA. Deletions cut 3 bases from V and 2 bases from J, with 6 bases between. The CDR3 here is CASSLAITDTQYF. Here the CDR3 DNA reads TGTGCCAGCAGCTTGGCGATCACAGATACGCAGTATTTT.

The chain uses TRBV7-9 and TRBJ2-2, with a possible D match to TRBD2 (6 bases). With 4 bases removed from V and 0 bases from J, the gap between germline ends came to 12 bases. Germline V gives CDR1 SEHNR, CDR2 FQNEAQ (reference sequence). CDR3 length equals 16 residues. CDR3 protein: CASSSSGGTNTGELFF. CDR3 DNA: TGTGCCAGCAGCTCCTCAGGAGGGACGAACACCGGGGAGCTGTTTTTT.

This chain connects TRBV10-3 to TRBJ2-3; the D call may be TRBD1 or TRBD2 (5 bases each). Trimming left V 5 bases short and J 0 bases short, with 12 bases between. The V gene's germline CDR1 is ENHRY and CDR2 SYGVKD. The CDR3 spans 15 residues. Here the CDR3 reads CAISLGTVSTDTQYF. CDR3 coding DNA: TGTGCCATCAGTCTAGGGACGGTTAGCACAGATACGCAGTATTTT.

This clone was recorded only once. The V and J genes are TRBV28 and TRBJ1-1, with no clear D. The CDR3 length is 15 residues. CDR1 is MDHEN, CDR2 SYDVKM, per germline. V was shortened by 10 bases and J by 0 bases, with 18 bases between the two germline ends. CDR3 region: CATTFAGTMNTEAFF. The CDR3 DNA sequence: TGTGCCACCACCTTCGCGGGTACCATGAACACTGAAGCTTTCTTT.

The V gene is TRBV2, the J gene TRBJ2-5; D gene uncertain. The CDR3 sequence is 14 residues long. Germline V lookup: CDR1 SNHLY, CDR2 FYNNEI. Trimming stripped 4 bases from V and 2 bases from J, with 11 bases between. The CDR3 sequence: CASSAYTGQETQYF. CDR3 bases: TGTGCCAGCAGTGCATATACCGGACAAGAGACCCAGTACTTC.

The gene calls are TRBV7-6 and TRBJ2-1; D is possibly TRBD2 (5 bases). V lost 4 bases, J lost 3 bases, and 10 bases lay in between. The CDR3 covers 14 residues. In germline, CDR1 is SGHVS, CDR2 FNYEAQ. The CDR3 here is CASSSNRDYNEQFF. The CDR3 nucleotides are TGTGCCAGCAGCTCAAACCGGGACTACAATGAGCAGTTCTTC.

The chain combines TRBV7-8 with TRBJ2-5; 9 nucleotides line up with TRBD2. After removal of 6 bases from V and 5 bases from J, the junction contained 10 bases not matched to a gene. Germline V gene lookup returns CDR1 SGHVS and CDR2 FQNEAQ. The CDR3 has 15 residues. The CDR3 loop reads CASRLSGLAEETQYF. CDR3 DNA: TGTGCCAGCAGGTTGTCGGGACTAGCTGAGGAGACCCAGTACTTC.

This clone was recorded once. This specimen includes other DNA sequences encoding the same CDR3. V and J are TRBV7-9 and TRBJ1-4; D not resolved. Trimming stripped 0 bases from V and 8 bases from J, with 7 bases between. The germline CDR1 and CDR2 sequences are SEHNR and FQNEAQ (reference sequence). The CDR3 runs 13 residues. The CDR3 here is CASSLAGNEKLFF. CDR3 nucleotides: TGTGCCAGCAGCTTAGCTGGTAACGAAAAACTGTTTTTT.

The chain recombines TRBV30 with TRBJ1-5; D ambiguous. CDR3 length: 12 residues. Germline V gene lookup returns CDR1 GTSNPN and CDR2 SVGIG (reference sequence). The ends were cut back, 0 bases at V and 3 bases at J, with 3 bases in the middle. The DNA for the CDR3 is TGTGCCTGGAGTGTAGCCAATCAGCCCCAGCATTTT. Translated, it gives CAWSVANQPQHF.

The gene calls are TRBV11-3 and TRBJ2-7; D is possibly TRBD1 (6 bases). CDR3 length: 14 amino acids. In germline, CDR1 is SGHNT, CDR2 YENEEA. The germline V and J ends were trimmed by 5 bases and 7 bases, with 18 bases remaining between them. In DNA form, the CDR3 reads TGTGCCAGCAGCAAACAGGGCTTCAGATGGGAGCAGTACTTC. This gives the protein CASSKQGFRWEQYF.

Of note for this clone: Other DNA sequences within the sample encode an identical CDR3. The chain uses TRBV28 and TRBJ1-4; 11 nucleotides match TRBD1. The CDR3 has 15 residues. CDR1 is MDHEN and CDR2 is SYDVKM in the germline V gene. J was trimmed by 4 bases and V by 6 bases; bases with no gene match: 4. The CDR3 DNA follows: TGTGCCAGCAGCCCCGGGACAGGGGGTAATGAAAAACTGTTTTTT. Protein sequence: CASSPGTGGNEKLFF.

The CDR3 protein is CASRNRGPRLNYGYTF. CDR3 coding DNA: TGTGCCAGCAGGAACAGGGGGCCGCGCCTTAACTATGGCTACACCTTC. The chain is built from TRBV28 and TRBJ1-2; the match to TRBD1 covers 9 bases. Looked up from germline, CDR1 is MDHEN and CDR2 is SYDVKM. J lost 1 base, V lost 6 bases, and 9 bases had no gene match. The CDR3 contains 16 residues.

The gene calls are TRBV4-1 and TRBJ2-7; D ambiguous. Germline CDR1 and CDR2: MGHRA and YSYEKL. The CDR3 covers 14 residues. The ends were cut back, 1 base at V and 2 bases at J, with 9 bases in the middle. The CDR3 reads CASSQGGRPYEQYF. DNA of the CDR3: TGCGCCAGCAGCCAAGGGGGAAGGCCCTACGAGCAGTACTTC.

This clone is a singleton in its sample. The DNA of the CDR3 is TGTGCCAGCAGCGGCACTCCCGGGACTAGCCGGAGAGGGACATATACGCAGTATTTT. This codes for CASSGTPGTSRRGTYTQYF. This sequence joins TRBV5-4 and TRBJ2-3; 9 bases match TRBD2. There are 19 residues in the CDR3. Germline V gives CDR1 SGHNT, CDR2 YYREEE (reference sequence). The junction had 22 bases not matched to a gene; V was cut back by 4 bases and J by 7 bases.

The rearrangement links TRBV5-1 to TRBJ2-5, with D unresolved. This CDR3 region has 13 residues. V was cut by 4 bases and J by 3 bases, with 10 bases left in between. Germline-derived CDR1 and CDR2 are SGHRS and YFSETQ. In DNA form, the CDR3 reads TGCGCCAGCAGCGTAGGACCAAAAGAGACCCAGTACTTC. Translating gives CASSVGPKETQYF.

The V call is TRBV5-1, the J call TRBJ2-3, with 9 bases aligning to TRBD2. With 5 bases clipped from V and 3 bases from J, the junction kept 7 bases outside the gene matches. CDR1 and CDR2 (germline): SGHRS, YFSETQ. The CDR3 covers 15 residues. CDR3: CASREGLASTDTQYF. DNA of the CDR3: TGCGCCAGCAGAGAGGGACTAGCTAGTACAGATACGCAGTATTTT.